This T cell receptor beta chain derives from a study of blood T cell repertoires in COVID-19. Study-level information: There were acute and convalescent COVID-19 samples, and they came from the United States, Italy and Spain.

Trimming shortened V by 0 bases and J by 0 bases, and 8 bases separated the two germline ends. This CDR3 region has 15 residues. CDR1 is MNHNS and CDR2 is SASEGT in the germline V gene. As handled by the study authors: Counts of nucleated cells, estimated from reference gene primer amplification, were obtained. The repertoire was sequenced with immunoSEQ multiplex PCR; TCRdb's copy has only in-frame clones and lacks some. D and trimming were read from the DNA, whereas the V and J calls and clone size are those reported in that table. Counted here are under 40,000 clones, approximately 88% occurring once; the ten biggest clones make up around 5.7%.

The specimen sequenced was peripheral blood. This chain joins TRBV6-1 and TRBJ1-2; D unclear. This TCR was recovered from a human donor in a cohort sampled during active COVID-19. Here the CDR3 DNA reads TGTGCCAGCAGTGAAGCGATCTACTCTAACTATGGCTACACCTTC. It is translated as CASSEAIYSNYGYTF.